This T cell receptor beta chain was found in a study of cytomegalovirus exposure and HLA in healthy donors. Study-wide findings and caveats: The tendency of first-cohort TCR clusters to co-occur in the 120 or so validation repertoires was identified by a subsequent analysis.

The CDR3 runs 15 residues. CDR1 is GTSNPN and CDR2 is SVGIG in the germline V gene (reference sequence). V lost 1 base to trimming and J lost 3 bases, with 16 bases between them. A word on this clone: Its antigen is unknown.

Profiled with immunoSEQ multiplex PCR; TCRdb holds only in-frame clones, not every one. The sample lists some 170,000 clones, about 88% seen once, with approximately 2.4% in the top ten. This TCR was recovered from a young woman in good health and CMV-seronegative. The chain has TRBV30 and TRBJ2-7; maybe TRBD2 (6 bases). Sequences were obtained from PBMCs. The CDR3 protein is CAWSGDVRGSYEQYF. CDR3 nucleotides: TGTGCCTGGAGTGGGGACGTCCGGGGGAGCTACGAGCAGTACTTC.